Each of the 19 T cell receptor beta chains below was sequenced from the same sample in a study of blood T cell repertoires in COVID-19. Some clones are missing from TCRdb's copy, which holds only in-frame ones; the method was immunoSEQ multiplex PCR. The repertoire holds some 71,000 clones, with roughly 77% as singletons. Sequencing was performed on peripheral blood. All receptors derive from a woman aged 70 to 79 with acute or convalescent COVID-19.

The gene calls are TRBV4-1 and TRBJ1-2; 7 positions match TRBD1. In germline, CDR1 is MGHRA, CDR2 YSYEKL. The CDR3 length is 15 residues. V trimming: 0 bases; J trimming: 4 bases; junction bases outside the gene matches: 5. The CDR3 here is CASSQDQTGTYGYTF. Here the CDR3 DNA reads TGCGCCAGCAGCCAAGATCAGACAGGGACCTATGGCTACACCTTC.

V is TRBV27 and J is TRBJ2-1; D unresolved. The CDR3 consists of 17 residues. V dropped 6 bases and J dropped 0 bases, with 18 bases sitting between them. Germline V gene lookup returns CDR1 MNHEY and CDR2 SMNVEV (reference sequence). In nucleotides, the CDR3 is TGTGCCAGCAGAGACCCCAGCGCGCTAAGCTCCTACAATGAGCAGTTCTTC. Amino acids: CASRDPSALSSYNEQFF.

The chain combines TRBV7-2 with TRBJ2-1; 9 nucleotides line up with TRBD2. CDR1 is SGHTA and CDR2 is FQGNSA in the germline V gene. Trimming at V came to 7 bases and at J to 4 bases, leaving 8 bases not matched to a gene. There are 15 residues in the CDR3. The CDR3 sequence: CASTLARGGYNEQFF. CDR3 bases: TGTGCCAGCACCCTGGCGCGGGGGGGTTACAATGAGCAGTTCTTC.

The CDR3 region is CASSLTPLDEQFF. The CDR3 DNA reads as TGTGCCAGCAGCCTGACTCCCCTCGATGAGCAGTTCTTC. The V call is TRBV5-4, the J call TRBJ2-1; no clear D. This CDR3 is 13 amino acids long. The V and J ends lost 4 bases and 8 bases respectively, with 13 bases between them. CDR1 and CDR2 (germline): SGHNT, YYREEE (reference sequence).

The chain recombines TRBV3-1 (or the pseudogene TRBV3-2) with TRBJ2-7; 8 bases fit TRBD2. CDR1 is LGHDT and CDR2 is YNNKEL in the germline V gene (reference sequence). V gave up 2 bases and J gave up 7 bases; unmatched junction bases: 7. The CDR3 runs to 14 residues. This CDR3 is CASSQRGRFLEQYF. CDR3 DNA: TGTGCCAGCAGCCAACGCGGGAGGTTCCTGGAGCAGTACTTC.

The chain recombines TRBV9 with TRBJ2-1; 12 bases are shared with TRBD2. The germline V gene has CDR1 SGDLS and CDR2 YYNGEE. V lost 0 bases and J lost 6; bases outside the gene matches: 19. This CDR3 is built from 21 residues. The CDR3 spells CASSVAIVPPLAGGRGNEQFF. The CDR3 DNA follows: TGTGCCAGCAGCGTAGCGATAGTCCCTCCACTAGCGGGGGGTCGAGGCAATGAGCAGTTCTTC.

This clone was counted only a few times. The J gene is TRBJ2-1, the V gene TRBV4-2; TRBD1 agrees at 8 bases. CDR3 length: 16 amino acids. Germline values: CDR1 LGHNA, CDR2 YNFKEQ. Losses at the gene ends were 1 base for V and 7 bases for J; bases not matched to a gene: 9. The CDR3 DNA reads TGTGCCAGCAGCCAAGTGGTTCAGGGGGCGGGAAATGAGCAGTTCTTC. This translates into CASSQVVQGAGNEQFF.

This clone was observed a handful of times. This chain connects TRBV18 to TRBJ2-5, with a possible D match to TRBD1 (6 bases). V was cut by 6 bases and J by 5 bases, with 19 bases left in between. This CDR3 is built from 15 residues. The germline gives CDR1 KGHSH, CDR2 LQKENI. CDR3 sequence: CASSDLQGAAETQYF. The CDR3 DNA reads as TGTGCCAGCTCGGATTTACAGGGCGCCGCTGAGACCCAGTACTTC.

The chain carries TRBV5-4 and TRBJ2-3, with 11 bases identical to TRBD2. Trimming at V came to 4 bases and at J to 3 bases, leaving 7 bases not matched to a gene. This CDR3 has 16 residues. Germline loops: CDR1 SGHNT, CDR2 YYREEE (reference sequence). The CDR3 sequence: CASSIRLAGNTDTQYF. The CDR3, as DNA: TGTGCCAGCAGCATCCGACTAGCGGGAAATACAGATACGCAGTATTTT.

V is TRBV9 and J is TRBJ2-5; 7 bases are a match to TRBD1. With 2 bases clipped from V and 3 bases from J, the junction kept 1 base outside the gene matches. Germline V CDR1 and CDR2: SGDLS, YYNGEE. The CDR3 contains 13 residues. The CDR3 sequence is CASSVGTEETQYF. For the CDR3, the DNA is TGTGCCAGCAGCGTTGGGACAGAAGAGACCCAGTACTTC. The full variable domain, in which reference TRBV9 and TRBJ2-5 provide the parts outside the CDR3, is DSGVTQTPKHLITATGQRVTLRCSPRSGDLSVYWYQQSLDQGLQFLIQYYNGEERAKGNILERFSAQQFPDLHSELNLSSLELGDSALYFCASSVGTEETQYFGPGTRLLVL.

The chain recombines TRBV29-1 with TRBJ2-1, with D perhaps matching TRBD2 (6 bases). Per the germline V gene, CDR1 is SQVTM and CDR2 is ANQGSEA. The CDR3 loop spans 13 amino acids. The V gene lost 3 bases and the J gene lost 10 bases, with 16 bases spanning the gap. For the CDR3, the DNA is TGCAGCGTTGATGGCGGGGCGGGCGTGGAGCAGTTCTTC. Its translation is CSVDGGAGVEQFF.

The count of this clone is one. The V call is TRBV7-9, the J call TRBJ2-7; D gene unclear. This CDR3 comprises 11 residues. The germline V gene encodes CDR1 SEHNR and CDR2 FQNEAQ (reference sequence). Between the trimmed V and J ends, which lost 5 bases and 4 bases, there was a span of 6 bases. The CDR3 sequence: CASSPAYEQYF. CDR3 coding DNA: TGTGCCAGCAGCCCAGCGTACGAGCAGTACTTC.

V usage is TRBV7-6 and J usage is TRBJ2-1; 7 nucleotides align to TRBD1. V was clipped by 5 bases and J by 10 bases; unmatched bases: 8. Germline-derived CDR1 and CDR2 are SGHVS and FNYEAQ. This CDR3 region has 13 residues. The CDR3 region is CASSREDRVEQFF. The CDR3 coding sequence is TGTGCCAGCAGCCGCGAAGACAGGGTAGAGCAGTTCTTC.

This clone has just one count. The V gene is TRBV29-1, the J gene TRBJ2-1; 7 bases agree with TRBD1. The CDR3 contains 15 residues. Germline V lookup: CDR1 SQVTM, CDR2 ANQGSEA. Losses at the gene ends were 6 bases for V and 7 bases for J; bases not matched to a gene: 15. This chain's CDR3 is CSVPDPSRGRNEQFF. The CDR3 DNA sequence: TGCAGCGTCCCCGATCCCTCTAGGGGGCGAAATGAGCAGTTCTTC.

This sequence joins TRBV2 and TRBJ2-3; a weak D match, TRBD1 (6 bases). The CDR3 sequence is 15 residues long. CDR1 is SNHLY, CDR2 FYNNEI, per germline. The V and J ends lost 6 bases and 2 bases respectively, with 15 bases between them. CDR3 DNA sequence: TGTGCCAGCAGCTCCCTAGGGGGTTTCACAGATACGCAGTATTTT. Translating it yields CASSSLGGFTDTQYF.

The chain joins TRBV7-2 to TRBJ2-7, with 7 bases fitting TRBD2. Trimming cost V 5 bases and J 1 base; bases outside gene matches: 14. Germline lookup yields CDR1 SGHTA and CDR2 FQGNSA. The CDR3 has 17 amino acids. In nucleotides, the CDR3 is TGTGCCAGCAGCCTTACCGCTTCTAGCGGCTTTTCCTACGAGCAGTACTTC. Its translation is CASSLTASSGFSYEQYF. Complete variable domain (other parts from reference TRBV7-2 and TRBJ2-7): GAGVSQSPSNKVTEKGKDVELRCDPISGHTALYWYRQSLGQGLEFLIYFQGNSAPDKSGLPSDRFSAERTGGSVSTLTIQRTQQEDSAVYLCASSLTASSGFSYEQYFGPGTRLTVT.

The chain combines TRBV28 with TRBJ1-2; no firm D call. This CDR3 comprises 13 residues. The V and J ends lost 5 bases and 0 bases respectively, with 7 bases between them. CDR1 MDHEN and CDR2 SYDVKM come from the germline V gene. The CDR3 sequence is CASSRGANYGYTF. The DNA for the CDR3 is TGTGCCAGCAGTCGCGGGGCTAACTATGGCTACACCTTC.

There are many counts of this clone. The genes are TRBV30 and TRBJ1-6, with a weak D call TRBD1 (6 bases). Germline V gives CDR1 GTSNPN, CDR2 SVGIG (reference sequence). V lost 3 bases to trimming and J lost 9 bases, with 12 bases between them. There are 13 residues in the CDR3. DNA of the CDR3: TGTGCCTGGAGAGACAGGCCCGGTTCACCCCTCCACTTT. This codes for CAWRDRPGSPLHF.

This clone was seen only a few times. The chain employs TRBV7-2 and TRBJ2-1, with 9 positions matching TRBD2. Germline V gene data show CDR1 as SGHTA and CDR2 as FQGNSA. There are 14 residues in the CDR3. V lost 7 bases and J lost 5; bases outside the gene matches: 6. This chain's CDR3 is CASTLGLANNEQFF. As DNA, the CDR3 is TGTGCCAGCACCCTGGGACTAGCTAACAATGAGCAGTTCTTC.